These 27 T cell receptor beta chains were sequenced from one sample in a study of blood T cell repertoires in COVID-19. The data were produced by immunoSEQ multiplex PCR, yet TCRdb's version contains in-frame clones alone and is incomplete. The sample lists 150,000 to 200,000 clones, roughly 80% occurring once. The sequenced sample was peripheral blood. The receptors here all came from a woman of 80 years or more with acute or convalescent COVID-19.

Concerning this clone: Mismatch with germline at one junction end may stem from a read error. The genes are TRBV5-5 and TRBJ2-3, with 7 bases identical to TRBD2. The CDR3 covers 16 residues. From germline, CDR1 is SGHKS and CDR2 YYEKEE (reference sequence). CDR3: CASSPPLGGTPPAGVF. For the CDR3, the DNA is TGTGCCAGCAGCCCCCCCCTGGGGGGGACCCCGCCCGCGGGGGTTTTT.

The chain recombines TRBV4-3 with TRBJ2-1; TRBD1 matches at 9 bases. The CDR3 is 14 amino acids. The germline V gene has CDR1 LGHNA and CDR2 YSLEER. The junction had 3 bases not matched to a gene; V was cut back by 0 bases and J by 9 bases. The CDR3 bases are TGCGCCAGCAGCCAAGAAACAGGGGGCACTGAGCAGTTCTTC. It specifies CASSQETGGTEQFF.

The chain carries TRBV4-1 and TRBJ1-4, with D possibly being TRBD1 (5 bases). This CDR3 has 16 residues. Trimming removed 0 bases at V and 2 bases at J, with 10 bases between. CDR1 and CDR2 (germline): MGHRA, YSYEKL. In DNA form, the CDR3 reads TGCGCCAGCAGCCAAGAGCCCCCAGGGACTAATGAAAAACTGTTTTTT. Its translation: CASSQEPPGTNEKLFF.

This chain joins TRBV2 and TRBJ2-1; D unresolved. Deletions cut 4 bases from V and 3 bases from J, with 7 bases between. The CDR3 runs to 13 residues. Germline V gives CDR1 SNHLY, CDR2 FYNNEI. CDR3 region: CASSVAGYNEQFF. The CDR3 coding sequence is TGTGCCAGCAGTGTTGCAGGCTACAATGAGCAGTTCTTC.

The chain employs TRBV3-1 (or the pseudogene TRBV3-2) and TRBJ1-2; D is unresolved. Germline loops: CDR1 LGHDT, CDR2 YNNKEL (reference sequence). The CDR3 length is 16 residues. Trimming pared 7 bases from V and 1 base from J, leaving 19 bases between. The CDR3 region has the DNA TGTGCCAGCACCCGATTCGGAACAGACTATAACTATGGCTACACCTTC. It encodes CASTRFGTDYNYGYTF.

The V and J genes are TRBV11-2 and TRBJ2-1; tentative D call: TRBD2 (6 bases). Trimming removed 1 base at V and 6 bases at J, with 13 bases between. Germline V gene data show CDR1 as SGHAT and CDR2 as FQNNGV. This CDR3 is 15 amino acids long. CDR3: CASSLGGGGFNEQFF. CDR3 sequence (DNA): TGTGCCAGCAGCTTAGGGGGCGGAGGGTTCAATGAGCAGTTCTTC.

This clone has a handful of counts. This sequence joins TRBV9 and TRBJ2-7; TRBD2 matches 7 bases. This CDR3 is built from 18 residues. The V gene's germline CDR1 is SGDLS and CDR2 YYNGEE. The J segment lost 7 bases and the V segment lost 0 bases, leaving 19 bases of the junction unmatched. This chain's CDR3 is CASSVERGGTVAYEEQYF. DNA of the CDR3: TGTGCCAGCAGCGTAGAAAGGGGAGGGACCGTCGCCTACGAAGAGCAGTACTTC.

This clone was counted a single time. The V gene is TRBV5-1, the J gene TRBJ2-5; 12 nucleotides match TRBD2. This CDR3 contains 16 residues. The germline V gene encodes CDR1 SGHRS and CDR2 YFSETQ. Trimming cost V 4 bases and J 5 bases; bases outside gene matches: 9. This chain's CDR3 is CASSAPTSGRGETQYF. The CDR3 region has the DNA TGCGCCAGCAGCGCCCCGACTAGCGGGAGAGGGGAGACCCAGTACTTC.

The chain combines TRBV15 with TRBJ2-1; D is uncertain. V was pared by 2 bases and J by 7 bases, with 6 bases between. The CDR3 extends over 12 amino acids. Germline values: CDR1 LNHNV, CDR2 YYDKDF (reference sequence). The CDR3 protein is CATSRQNNEQFF. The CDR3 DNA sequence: TGTGCCACCAGCAGACAGAATAATGAGCAGTTCTTC.

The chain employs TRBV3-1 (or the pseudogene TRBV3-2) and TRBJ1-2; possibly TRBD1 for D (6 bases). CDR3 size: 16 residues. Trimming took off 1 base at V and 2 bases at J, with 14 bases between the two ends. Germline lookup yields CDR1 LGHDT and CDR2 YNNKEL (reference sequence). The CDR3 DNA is TGTGCCAGCAGCCAAGGAAGGGACAATTCGAACTATGGCTACACCTTC. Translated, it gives CASSQGRDNSNYGYTF.

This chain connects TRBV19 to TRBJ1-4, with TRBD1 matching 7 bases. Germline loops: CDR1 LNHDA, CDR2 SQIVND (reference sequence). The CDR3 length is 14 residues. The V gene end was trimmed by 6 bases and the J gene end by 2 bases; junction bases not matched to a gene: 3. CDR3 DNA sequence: TGTGCCAGTAGCACAGGGGCGACTAATGAAAAACTGTTTTTT. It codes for CASSTGATNEKLFF.

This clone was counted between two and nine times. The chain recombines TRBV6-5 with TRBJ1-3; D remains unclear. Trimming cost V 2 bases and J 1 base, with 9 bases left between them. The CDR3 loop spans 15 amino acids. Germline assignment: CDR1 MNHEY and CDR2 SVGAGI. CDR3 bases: TGTGCCAGCAGTTACGACCGGGGTTCTGGAAACACCATATATTTT. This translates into CASSYDRGSGNTIYF.

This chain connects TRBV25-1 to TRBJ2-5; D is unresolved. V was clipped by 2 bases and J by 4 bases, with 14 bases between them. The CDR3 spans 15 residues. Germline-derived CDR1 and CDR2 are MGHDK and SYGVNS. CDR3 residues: CASSEPSAGRETQYF. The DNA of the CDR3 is TGTGCCAGCAGTGAACCCTCGGCTGGGCGAGAGACCCAGTACTTC. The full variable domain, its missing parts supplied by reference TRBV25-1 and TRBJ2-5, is EADIYQTPRYLVIGTGKKITLECSQTMGHDKMYWYQQDPGMELHLIHYSYGVNSTEKGDLSSESTVSRIRTEHFPLTLESARPSHTSQYLCASSEPSAGRETQYFGPGTRLLVL.

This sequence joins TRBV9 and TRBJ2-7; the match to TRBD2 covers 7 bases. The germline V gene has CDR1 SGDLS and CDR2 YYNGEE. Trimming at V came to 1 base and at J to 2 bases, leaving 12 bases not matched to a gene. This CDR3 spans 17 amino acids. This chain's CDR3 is CASSVNSFGGGPYEQYF. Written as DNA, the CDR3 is TGTGCCAGCAGCGTAAATAGTTTCGGGGGAGGGCCCTACGAGCAGTACTTC.

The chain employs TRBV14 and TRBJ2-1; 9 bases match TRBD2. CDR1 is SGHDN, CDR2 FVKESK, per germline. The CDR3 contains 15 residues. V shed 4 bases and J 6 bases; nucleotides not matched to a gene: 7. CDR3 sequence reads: CASSLGLATINEQFF. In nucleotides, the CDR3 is TGTGCCAGCAGCCTTGGACTAGCGACCATCAATGAGCAGTTCTTC.

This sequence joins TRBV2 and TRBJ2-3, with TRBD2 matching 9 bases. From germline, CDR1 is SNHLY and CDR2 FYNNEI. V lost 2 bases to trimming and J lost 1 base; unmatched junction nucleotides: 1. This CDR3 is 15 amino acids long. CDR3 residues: CASSEKRGGTDTQYF. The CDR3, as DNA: TGTGCCAGCAGTGAAAAGCGGGGGGGCACAGATACGCAGTATTTT. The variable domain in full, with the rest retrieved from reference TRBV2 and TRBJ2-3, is EPEVTQTPSHQVTQMGQEVILRCVPISNHLYFYWYRQILGQKVEFLVSFYNNEISEKSEIFDDQFSVERPDGSNFTLKIRSTKLEDSAMYFCASSEKRGGTDTQYFGPGTRLTVL.

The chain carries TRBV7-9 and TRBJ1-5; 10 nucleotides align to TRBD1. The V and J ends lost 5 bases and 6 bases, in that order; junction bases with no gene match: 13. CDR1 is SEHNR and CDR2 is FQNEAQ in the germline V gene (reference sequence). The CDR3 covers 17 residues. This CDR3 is CASSRGGTGATGQPQHF. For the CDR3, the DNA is TGTGCCAGCAGCCGGGGGGGGACAGGGGCCACCGGTCAGCCCCAGCATTTT.

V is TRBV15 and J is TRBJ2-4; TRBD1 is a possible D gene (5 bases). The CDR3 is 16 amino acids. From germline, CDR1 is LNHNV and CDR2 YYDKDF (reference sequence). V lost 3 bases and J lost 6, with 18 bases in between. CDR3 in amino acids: CATSSDLDGQGNIQYF. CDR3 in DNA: TGTGCCACCAGCAGCGACCTCGATGGGCAGGGAAACATTCAGTACTTC. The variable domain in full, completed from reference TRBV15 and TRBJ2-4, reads DAMVIQNPRYQVTQFGKPVTLSCSQTLNHNVMYWYQQKSSQAPKLLFHYYDKDFNNEADTPDNFQSRRPNTSFCFLDIRSPGLGDTAMYLCATSSDLDGQGNIQYFGAGTRLSVL.

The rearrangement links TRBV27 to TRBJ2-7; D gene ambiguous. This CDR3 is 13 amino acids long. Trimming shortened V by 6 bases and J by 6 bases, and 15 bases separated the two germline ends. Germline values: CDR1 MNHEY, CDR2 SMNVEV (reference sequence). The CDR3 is CASSPPASIEQYF. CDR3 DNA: TGTGCCAGCAGCCCCCCCGCTAGTATCGAGCAGTACTTC.

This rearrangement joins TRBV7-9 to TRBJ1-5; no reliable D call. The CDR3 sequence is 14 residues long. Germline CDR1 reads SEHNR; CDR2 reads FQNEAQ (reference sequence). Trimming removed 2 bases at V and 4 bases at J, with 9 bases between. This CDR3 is CASSLSVTNQPQHF. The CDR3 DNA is TGTGCCAGCAGCTTAAGTGTCACAAATCAGCCCCAGCATTTT.

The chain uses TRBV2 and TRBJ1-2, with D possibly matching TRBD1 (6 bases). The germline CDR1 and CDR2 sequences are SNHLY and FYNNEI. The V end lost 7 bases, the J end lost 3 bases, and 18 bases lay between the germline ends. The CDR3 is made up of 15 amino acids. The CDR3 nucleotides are TGTGCCAGCAAGGGGGATCAGGGCCGGTACTATGGCTACACCTTC. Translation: CASKGDQGRYYGYTF.

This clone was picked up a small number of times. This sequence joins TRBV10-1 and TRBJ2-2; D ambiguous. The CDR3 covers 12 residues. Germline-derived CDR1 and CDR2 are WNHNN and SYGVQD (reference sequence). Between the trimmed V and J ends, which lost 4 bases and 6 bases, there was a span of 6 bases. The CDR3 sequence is CASSGVAGELFF. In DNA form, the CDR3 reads TGCGCCAGCAGTGGAGTGGCCGGGGAGCTGTTTTTT.

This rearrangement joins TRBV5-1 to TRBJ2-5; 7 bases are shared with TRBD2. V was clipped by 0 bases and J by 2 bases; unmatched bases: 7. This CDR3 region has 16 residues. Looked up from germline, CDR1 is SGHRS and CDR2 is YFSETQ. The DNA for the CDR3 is TGCGCCAGCAGCTTGGAGGCTAGCGGAAAGCAAGAGACCCAGTACTTC. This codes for CASSLEASGKQETQYF.

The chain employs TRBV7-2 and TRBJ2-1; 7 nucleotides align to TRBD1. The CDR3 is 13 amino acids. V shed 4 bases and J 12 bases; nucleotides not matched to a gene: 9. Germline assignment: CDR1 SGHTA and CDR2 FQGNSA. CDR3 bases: TGTGCCAGCAGCTCCGTCGACAGGGTGGGGCAGTTCTTC. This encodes CASSSVDRVGQFF.

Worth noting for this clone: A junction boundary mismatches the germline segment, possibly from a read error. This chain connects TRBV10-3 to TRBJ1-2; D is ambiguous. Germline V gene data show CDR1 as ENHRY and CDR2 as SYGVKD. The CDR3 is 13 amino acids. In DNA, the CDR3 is TGTGCGATCAGGAGTGTCGGTGGCTATGGCTACACCTTC. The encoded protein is CAIRSVGGYGYTF.

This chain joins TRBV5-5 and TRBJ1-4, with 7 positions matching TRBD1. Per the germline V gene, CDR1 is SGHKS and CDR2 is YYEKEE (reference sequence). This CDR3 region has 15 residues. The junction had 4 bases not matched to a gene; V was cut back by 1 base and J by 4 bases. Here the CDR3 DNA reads TGTGCCAGCAGCTTGAGGGACAGAAGTAATGAAAAACTGTTTTTT. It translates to CASSLRDRSNEKLFF.

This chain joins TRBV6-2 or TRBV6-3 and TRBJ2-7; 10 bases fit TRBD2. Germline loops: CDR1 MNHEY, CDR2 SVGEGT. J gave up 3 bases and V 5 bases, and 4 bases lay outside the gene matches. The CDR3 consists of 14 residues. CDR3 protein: CASSHSGGFYEQYF. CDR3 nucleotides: TGTGCCAGCAGTCATAGCGGGGGGTTCTACGAGCAGTACTTC.